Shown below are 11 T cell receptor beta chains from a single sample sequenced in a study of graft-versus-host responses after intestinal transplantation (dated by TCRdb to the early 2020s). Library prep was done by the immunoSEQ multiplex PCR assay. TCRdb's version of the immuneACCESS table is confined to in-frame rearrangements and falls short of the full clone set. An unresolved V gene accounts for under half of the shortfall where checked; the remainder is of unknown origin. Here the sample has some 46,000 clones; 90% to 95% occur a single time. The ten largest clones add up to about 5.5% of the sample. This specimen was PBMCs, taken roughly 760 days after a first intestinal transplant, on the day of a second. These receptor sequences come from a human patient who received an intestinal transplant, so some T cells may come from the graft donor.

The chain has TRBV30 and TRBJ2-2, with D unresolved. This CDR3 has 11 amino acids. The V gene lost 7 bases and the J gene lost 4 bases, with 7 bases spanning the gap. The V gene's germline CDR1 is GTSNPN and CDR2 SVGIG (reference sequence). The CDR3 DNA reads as TGTGCCTTGCCCTTCACCGGGGAGCTGTTTTTT. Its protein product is CALPFTGELFF.

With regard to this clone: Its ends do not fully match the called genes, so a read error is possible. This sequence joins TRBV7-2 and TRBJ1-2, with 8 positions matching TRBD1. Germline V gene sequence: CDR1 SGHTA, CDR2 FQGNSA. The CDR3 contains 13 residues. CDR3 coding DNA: TGTGCCACCAGCGGACAGGGCTACTATGGCTACACCTTC. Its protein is CATSGQGYYGYTF.

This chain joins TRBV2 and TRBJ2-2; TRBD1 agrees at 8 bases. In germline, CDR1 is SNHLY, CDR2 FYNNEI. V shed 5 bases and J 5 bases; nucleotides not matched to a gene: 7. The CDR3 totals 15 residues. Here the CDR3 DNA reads TGTGCCAGCAGTCCCGGACAGGGTTGGACCGGGGAGCTGTTTTTT. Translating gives CASSPGQGWTGELFF.

The CDR3 loop is CASSLDRLNEKLFF. DNA of the CDR3: TGTGCCAGCAGCTTGGACAGGTTGAATGAAAAACTGTTTTTT. The chain uses TRBV7-6 and TRBJ1-4; TRBD1 matches 7 bases. The V segment lost 3 bases and the J segment 5 bases; nucleotides outside the gene matches: 3. The CDR3 covers 14 residues. Looked up from germline, CDR1 is SGHVS and CDR2 is FNYEAQ. Based on the CDR3 plus reference TRBV7-6 and TRBJ1-4, the full variable domain is GAGVSQSPRYKVTKRGQDVALRCDPISGHVSLYWYRQALGQGPEFLTYFNYEAQQDKSGLPNDRFSAERPEGSISTLTIQRTEQRDSAMYRCASSLDRLNEKLFFGSGTQLSVL.

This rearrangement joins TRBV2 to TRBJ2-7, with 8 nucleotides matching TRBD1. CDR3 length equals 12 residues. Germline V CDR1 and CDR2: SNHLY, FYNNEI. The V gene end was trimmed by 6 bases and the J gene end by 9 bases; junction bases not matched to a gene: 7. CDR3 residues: CASRAGQGRQYF. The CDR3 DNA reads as TGTGCCAGCAGGGCCGGACAGGGAAGGCAGTACTTC.

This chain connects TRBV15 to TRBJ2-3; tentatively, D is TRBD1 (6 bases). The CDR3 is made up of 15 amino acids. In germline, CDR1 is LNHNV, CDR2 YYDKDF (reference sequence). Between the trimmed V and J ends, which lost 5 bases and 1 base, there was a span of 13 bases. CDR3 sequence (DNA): TGTGCCACCAGCCCTCAGGGACATGGCACAGATACGCAGTATTTT. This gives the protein CATSPQGHGTDTQYF.

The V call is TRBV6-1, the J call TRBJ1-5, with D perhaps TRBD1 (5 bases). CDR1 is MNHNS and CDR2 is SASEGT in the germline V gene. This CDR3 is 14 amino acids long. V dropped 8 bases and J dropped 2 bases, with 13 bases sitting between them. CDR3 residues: CASRGPLGNQPQHF. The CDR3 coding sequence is TGTGCCAGCCGGGGACCCCTGGGCAATCAGCCCCAGCATTTT.

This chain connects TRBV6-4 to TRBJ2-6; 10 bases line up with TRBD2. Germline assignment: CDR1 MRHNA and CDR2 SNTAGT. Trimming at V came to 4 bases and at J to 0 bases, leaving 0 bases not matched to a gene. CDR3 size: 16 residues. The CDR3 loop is CASSGTSGSGANVLTF. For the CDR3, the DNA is TGTGCCAGCAGTGGGACTAGCGGCTCTGGGGCCAACGTCCTGACTTTC.

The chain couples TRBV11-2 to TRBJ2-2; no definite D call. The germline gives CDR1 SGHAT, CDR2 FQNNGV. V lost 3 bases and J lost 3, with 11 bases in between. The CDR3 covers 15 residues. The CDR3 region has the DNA TGTGCCAGCAGCTTCAGGATGACGGACACCGGGGAGCTGTTTTTT. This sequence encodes CASSFRMTDTGELFF.

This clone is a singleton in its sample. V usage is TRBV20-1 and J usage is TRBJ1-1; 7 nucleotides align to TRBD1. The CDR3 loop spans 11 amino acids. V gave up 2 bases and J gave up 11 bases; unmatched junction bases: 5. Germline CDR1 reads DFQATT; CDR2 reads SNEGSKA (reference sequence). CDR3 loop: CSARKGAGAFF. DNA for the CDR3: TGCAGTGCTAGAAAGGGGGCGGGGGCTTTCTTT.

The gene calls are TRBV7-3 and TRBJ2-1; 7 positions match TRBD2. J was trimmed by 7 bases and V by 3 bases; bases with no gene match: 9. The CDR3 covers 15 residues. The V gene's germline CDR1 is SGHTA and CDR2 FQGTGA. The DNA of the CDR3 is TGTGCCAGCAGCTTTGAGGGAGGACTAGGGAATGAGCAGTTCTTC. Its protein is CASSFEGGLGNEQFF.